The TCR beta chain under discussion was sequenced for a study of T cell responses to AZD1222 COVID-19 vaccine (dated by TCRdb to about 2021). For context, the study as a whole: A total of about 240 trial participants underwent TCR sequencing, of whom around 200 received two doses of AZD1222 and approximately 25 received two doses of the MenACWY control vaccine. Trial participants were enrolled by age into subgroups of 18-55, 56-69 and 70-plus years, and around 150, 28 and 57 TCR-sequenced participants, respectively, were included in these subgroups.

Including the terminal cysteine and phenylalanine, the CDR3 comprises 17 residues. Kept here is only the CDR3 DNA, which spans 51 bases and is read in frame from base 1. CDR1 SGHRS and CDR2 YFSETQ are derived from the germline V gene. The junction shows trimming of 0 bases on V and 3 bases on J, and the gene matches do not reach 12 bases of it. General conclusions and limits of the study: Only five or six AZD1222 recipients were SARS-CoV-2 seropositive at baseline, limiting conclusions about previously exposed vaccinees. Reportedly, close to half of the unique spike-specific TCRs recognized epitopes lying outside the regions that are mutated in the B.1.351 and B.1.1.7 variants. The whole spike protein was spanned by vaccine-associated CD4 TCRs, and dominant responses were seen in regions 160-218 and 743-854. No day 14 peak-response samples were available, so repertoires were characterized only after the peak T cell response. After two AZD1222 doses, spike-specific TCR breadth and depth were significantly higher than at day 0 and than in MenACWY recipients. Most participants were white British and females outnumbered males, and the authors suggested that clonal diversity may have been underestimated. In the small 56-69-year group, the increase in depth fell short of significance, most likely because of low power.

Notes on this clone: Its antigen is currently not known. Base qualities were left out, and no much larger clone turns up one base away.

The CDR3 regions of human TCRbeta chains were analyzed by immunosequencing. Per the original workflow: Repertoire TCRs were matched against a reference library of SARS-CoV-2-specific TCRs generated with the MIRA antigen-specificity platform. Breadth meant the fraction of unique TCRs that were SARS-CoV-2-associated, whereas depth meant the fraction of total T cells that were SARS-CoV-2-associated. Using the MIRA data, each spike-specific TCR was mapped to the spike region that the TCR reacts to and placed in a CD4 or CD8 class. Log10-transformed breadth and depth values were compared by one-way ANOVA with Sidak's multiple comparisons tests. TCRdb's version of the immuneACCESS table is confined to in-frame rearrangements and falls short of the full clone set. An unresolved V gene accounts for under half of the shortfall where checked; the remainder is of unknown origin. That table is the source of V, J and clone size, and D and trimming were worked out from the DNA. The sample contains around 120,000 clones, 75% to 90% of them found a single time. The ten largest clones capture around 10% of the sample.

Explained via the paper, the time point label denotes: baseline before first vaccination. Explained via the paper, the treatment or condition label denotes: meningococcal conjugate vaccine given as trial control. Vaccinee samples came from UK trials COV001 and COV002, including a single-blind randomized controlled phase 2/3 trial of AZD1222 (ChAdOx1 nCoV-19) in healthy adults. For TCRbeta chain sequencing, PBMC samples from trial participants were taken at day 0 and at day 28 after the second dose. Here the chain combines TRBV5-1 and TRBJ2-7; TRBD1 matches 7 bases in the middle. The source of this sequence is an adult in good health. Specimen: peripheral blood, collected on day 0 of MenACWY control vaccination. The nucleotide sequence reads as follows: TGCGCCAGCAGCTTGGAGACCCAGGGCCGACAGGGCTACGAGCAGTACTTC. It specifies CASSLETQGRQGYEQYF.